This T cell receptor beta chain appears in the sequencing data of a study of blood T cell repertoires in COVID-19. Study information: Acute-phase and convalescent COVID-19 samples originated in the United States, Italy and Spain. Nucleic acid was either cDNA or gDNA, and it came from T cells, B-cell-depleted T cells, or PBMCs.

In the authors' methods: Estimated nucleated cell counts came from reference gene primer amplification. Assay used: immunoSEQ multiplex PCR; TCRdb lists only in-frame clones, some missing. V, J and clone size are taken as reported in that table, and D and trimming were inferred from the DNA itself. The profile shows fewer than 250,000 clones, under 90% of them singletons. Germline V CDR1 and CDR2: LNHDA, SQIVND (reference sequence). V was trimmed by 6 bases and J by 4 bases, leaving 23 bases between them. The CDR3 is 17 residues long. V gene TRBV19 combines with J gene TRBJ2-3, with D possibly TRBD2 on 6 matching bases. What was sequenced was peripheral blood. The TCR comes from a man aged 30 to 39 with active or convalescent COVID-19. The CDR3 nucleotides read TGTGCCAGTAGCCAGGGTACGGGACTCACCAAGCCAGATACGCAGTATTTT. It yields the protein CASSQGTGLTKPDTQYF.